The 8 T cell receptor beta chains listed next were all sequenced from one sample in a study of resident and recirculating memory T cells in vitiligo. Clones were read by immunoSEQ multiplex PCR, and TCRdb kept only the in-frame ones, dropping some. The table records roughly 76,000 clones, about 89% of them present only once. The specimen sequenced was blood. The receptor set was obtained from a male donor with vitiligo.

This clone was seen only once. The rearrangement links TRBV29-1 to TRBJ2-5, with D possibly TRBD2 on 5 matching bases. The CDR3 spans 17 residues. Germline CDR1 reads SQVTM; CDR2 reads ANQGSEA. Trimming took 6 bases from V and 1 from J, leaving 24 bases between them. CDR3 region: CSVLLALATVSQETQYF. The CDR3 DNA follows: TGCAGCGTATTACTGGCGCTAGCCACAGTATCCCAAGAGACCCAGTACTTC. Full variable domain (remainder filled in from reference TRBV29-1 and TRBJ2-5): SAVISQKPSRDICQRGTSLTIQCQVDSQVTMMFWYRQQPGQSLTLIATANQGSEATYESGFVIDKFPISRPNLTFSTLTVSNMSPEDSSIYLCSVLLALATVSQETQYFGPGTRLLVL.

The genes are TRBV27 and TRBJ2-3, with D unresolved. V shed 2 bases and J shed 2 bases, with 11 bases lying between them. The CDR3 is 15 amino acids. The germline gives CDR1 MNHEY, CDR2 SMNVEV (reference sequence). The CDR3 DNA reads TGTGCCAGCAGTTTAACCTTCCAGGTCACAGATACGCAGTATTTT. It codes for CASSLTFQVTDTQYF.

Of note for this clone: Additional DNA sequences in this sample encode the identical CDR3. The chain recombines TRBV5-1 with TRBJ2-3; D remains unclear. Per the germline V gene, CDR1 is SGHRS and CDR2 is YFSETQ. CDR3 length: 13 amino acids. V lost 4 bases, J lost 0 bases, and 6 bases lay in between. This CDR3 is CASSPLSTDTQYF. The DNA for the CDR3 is TGCGCCAGCAGCCCACTGAGCACAGATACGCAGTATTTT.

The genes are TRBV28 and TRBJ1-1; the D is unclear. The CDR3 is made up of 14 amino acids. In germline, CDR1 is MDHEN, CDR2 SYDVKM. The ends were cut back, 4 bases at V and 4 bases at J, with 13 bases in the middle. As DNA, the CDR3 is TGTGCCAGCAGTTCCTCAGGTGAGACCACTGAAGCTTTCTTT. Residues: CASSSSGETTEAFF.

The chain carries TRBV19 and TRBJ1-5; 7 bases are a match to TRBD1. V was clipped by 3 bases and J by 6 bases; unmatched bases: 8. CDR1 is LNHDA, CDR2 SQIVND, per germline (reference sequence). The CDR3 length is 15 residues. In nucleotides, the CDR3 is TGTGCCAGTAGTATCGGCCCAGGGGGACGTCAGCCCCAGCATTTT. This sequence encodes CASSIGPGGRQPQHF. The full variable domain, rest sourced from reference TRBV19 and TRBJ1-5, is DGGITQSPKYLFRKEGQNVTLSCEQNLNHDAMYWYRQDPGQGLRLIYYSQIVNDFQKGDIAEGYSVSREKKESFPLTVTSAQKNPTAFYLCASSIGPGGRQPQHFGDGTRLSIL.

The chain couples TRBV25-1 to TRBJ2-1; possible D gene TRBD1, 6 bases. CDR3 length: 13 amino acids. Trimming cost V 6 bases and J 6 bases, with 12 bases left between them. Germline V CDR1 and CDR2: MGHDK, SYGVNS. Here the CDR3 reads CASSPTGINEQFF. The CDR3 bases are TGTGCCAGCAGCCCTACAGGGATCAATGAGCAGTTCTTC.

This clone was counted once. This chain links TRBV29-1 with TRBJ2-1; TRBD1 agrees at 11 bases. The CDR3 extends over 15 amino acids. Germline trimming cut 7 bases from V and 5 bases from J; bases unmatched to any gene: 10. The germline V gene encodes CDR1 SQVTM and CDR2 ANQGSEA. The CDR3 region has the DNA TGCAGCGGCGGGACAGGGGGGGGTATTCACAATGAGCAGTTCTTC. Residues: CSGGTGGGIHNEQFF.

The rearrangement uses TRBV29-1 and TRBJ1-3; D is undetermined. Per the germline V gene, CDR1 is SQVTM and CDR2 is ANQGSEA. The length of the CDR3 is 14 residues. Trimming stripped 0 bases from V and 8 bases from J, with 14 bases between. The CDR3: CSVEDRGSVHTIYF. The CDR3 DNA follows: TGCAGCGTTGAAGATCGAGGGTCGGTTCACACCATATATTTT.